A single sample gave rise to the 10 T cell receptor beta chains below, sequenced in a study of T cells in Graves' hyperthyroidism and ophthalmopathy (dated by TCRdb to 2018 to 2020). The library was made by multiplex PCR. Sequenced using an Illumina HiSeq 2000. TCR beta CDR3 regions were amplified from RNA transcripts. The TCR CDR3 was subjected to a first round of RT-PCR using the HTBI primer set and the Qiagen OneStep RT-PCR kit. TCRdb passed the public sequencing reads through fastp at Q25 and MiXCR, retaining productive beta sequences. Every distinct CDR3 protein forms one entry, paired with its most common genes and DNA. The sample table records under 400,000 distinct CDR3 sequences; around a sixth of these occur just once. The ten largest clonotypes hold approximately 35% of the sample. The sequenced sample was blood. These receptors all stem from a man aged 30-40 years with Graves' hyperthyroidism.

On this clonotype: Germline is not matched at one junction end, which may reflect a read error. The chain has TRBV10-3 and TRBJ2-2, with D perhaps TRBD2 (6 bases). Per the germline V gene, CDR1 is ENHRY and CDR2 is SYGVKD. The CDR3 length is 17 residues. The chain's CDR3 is CASSFVAAWGGTGELFF. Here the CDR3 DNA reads TGTGCCAGCAGTTTTGTTGCGGCTTGGGGAGGAACCGGGGAGCTGTTTTTT.

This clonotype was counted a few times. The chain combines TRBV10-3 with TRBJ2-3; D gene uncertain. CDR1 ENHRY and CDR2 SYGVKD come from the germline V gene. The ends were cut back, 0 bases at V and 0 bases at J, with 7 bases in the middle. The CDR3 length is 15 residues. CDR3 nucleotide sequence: TGTGCCATCAGTGAGTCTCCGCGCAGCACAGATACGCAGTATTTT. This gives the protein CAISESPRSTDTQYF.

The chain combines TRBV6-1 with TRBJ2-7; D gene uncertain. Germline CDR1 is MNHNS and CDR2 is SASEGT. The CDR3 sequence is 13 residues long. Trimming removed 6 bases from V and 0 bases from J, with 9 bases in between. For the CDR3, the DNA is TGTGCCAGCAGGTCGGTGGCCTCCTACGAGCAGTACTTC. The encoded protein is CASRSVASYEQYF.

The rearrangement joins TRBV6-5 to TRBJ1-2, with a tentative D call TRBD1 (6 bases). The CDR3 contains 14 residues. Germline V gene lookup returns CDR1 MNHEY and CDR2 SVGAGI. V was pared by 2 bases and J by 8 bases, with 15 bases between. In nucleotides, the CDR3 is TGTGCCAGCAGTTACGAGGGGGGGGCGCGGGGCTACACCTTC. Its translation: CASSYEGGARGYTF.

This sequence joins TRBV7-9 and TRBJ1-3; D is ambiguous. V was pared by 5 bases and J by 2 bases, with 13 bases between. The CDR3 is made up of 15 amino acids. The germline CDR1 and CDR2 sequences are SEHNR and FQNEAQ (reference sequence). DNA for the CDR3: TGTGCCAGCAGCCCCCCATTCAGGACTGGAAACACCATATATTTT. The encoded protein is CASSPPFRTGNTIYF.

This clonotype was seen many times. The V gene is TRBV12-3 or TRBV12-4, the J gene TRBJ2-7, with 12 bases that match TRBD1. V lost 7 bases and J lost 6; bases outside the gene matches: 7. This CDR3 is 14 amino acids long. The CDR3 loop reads CASTPGQGAGEQYF. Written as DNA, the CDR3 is TGTGCCAGCACCCCGGGACAGGGGGCCGGCGAGCAGTACTTC.

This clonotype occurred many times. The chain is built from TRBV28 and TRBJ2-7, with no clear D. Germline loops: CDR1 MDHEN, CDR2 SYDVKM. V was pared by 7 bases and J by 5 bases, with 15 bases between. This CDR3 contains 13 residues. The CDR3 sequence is CASTLHHPHEQYF. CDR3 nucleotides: TGTGCCAGCACCCTACACCACCCCCACGAGCAGTACTTC.

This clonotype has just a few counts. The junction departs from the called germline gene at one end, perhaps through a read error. The CDR3 DNA follows: TGTGCCAGCTCGCCACCGGGACAGCTGATCTCTGGGGCCAACGTCCTGACTTTC. Its protein product is CASSPPGQLISGANVLTF. The chain links TRBV18 to TRBJ2-6; 7 bases agree with TRBD1. Germline-derived CDR1 and CDR2 are KGHSH and LQKENI. The length of the CDR3 is 18 residues.

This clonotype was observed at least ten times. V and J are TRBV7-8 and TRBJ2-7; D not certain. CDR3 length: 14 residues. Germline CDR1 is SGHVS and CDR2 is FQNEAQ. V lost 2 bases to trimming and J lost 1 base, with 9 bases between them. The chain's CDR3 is CASSLKGTSYEQYF. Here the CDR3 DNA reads TGTGCCAGCAGCTTAAAAGGCACTTCCTACGAGCAGTACTTC.

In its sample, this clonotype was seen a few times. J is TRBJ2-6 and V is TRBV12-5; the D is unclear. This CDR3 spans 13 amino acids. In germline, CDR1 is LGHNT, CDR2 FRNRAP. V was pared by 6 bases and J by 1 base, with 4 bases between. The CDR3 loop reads CASGTSGANVLTF. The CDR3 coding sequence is TGTGCTAGTGGGACTTCTGGGGCCAACGTCCTGACTTTC.